A single sample is the source of the 20 T cell receptor beta chains below, sequenced in a study of blood T cell repertoires in COVID-19. The repertoire was sequenced with immunoSEQ multiplex PCR; TCRdb's copy has only in-frame clones and lacks some. The sample holds approximately 220,000 clones, 80% to 90% seen once. Material: peripheral blood. The receptors shown here come from a woman between 45 and 65 years old with acute or convalescent COVID-19.

This clone was detected only once. The V call is TRBV10-3, the J call TRBJ2-3; D remains unclear. Trimming took off 0 bases at V and 0 bases at J, with 7 bases between the two ends. Germline values: CDR1 ENHRY, CDR2 SYGVKD. The CDR3 totals 15 residues. CDR3 protein: CAISESGGSTDTQYF. Written as DNA, the CDR3 is TGTGCCATCAGTGAGTCTGGCGGCAGCACAGATACGCAGTATTTT.

The chain combines TRBV5-4 with TRBJ2-3, with 11 bases aligning to TRBD2. This CDR3 contains 17 residues. Germline V gene lookup returns CDR1 SGHNT and CDR2 YYREEE (reference sequence). V was clipped by 4 bases and J by 0 bases; unmatched bases: 7. The CDR3 sequence is CASSTEGLAVSTDTQYF. CDR3 nucleotides: TGTGCCAGCAGCACGGAGGGACTAGCGGTTAGCACAGATACGCAGTATTTT.

The genes are TRBV19 and TRBJ2-2; perhaps TRBD1 as D (5 bases). Trimming removed 2 bases at V and 0 bases at J, with 10 bases between. CDR3 length: 16 residues. The germline CDR1 and CDR2 sequences are LNHDA and SQIVND (reference sequence). The CDR3 here is CASSISQGSNTGELFF. The CDR3 region has the DNA TGTGCCAGTAGTATATCTCAGGGATCGAACACCGGGGAGCTGTTTTTT.

This chain connects TRBV24-1 to TRBJ1-5; weak D call: TRBD1 (6 bases). Deletions cut 10 bases from V and 4 bases from J, with 19 bases between. Germline V gene data show CDR1 as KGHDR and CDR2 as SFDVKD. The CDR3 covers 15 residues. CDR3 sequence (DNA): TGTGCCACTAGCGCCACAGGGCTAGGGAATCAGCCCCAGCATTTT. Translating it yields CATSATGLGNQPQHF.

This clone was observed once. The chain links TRBV7-2 to TRBJ2-3, with D perhaps TRBD2 (7 bases). The CDR3 extends over 15 amino acids. V was cut by 3 bases and J by 3 bases, with 13 bases left in between. Germline values: CDR1 SGHTA, CDR2 FQGNSA. The CDR3 loop is CASSLRGGGTDTQYF. The CDR3 DNA reads TGTGCCAGCAGCTTGAGGGGGGGTGGGACAGATACGCAGTATTTT.

J is TRBJ2-7 and V is TRBV13; TRBD1 agrees at 7 bases. After removal of 5 bases from V and 1 base from J, the junction contained 5 bases not matched to a gene. Per the germline V gene, CDR1 is PRHDT and CDR2 is FYEKMQ (reference sequence). The CDR3 has 14 amino acids. The DNA for the CDR3 is TGTGCCAGCAGCGCACGACAGGGTTCCTACGAGCAGTACTTC. Translating gives CASSARQGSYEQYF.

The chain has TRBV27 and TRBJ2-7, with D hard to call. The V gene's germline CDR1 is MNHEY and CDR2 SMNVEV (reference sequence). Trimming shortened V by 6 bases and J by 3 bases, and 18 bases separated the two germline ends. The CDR3 contains 15 residues. This CDR3 is CASRPDRVLGYEQYF. The CDR3 DNA sequence: TGTGCCAGCAGGCCCGACCGGGTCCTAGGCTACGAGCAGTACTTC.

This chain uses TRBV5-4 with TRBJ1-6, with D possibly matching TRBD1 (5 bases). This CDR3 has 15 residues. V dropped 3 bases and J dropped 8 bases, with 15 bases sitting between them. Germline values: CDR1 SGHNT, CDR2 YYREEE (reference sequence). The CDR3 DNA is TGTGCCAGCAGCTCACAGGAACGGGTCGATTCACCCCTCCACTTT. It yields the protein CASSSQERVDSPLHF.

The chain recombines TRBV28 with TRBJ1-1; no definite D call. Per the germline V gene, CDR1 is MDHEN and CDR2 is SYDVKM. The V gene lost 6 bases and the J gene lost 4 bases, with 9 bases spanning the gap. The CDR3 is 12 amino acids. CDR3 residues: CASREYGTEAFF. CDR3 nucleotide sequence: TGTGCCAGCAGGGAGTACGGCACTGAAGCTTTCTTT.

J is TRBJ2-1 and V is TRBV5-1; a weak D match, TRBD1 (6 bases). The germline CDR1 and CDR2 sequences are SGHRS and YFSETQ. This CDR3 is 17 amino acids long. V lost 0 bases to trimming and J lost 1 base, with 14 bases between them. For the CDR3, the DNA is TGCGCCAGCAGCTTGGGTCTGCGGCAGGGGTCCTACAATGAGCAGTTCTTC. Translating gives CASSLGLRQGSYNEQFF. The full variable domain, its missing parts supplied by reference TRBV5-1 and TRBJ2-1, is KAGVTQTPRYLIKTRGQQVTLSCSPISGHRSVSWYQQTPGQGLQFLFEYFSETQRNKGNFPGRFSGRQFSNSRSEMNVSTLELGDSALYLCASSLGLRQGSYNEQFFGPGTRLTVL.

The chain links TRBV6-2 or TRBV6-3 to TRBJ2-1; 15 positions agree with TRBD2. Germline V CDR1 and CDR2: MNHEY, SVGEGT. The V segment lost 5 bases and the J segment 15 bases; nucleotides outside the gene matches: 5. The CDR3 spans 13 residues. CDR3 in amino acids: CASSTGLAGGSFF. CDR3 sequence (DNA): TGTGCCAGCAGTACGGGACTAGCGGGAGGCTCGTTCTTC.

V usage is TRBV10-3 and J usage is TRBJ2-3, with 7 bases identical to TRBD1. The CDR3 is made up of 17 amino acids. The germline V gene encodes CDR1 ENHRY and CDR2 SYGVKD. V lost 6 bases, J lost 0 bases, and 12 bases stayed unmatched. This chain's CDR3 is CAISNEWGQTSTDTQYF. CDR3 nucleotides: TGTGCCATCAGCAACGAGTGGGGACAGACTAGCACAGATACGCAGTATTTT.

The chain employs TRBV11-2 and TRBJ2-3; D may be TRBD2 (6 bases). CDR3 size: 16 residues. Trimming took off 5 bases at V and 1 base at J, with 16 bases between the two ends. The V gene's germline CDR1 is SGHAT and CDR2 FQNNGV. The CDR3 DNA reads as TGTGCCAGCAGCCCCCAAACATGGGGGGGCACAGATACGCAGTATTTT. This gives the protein CASSPQTWGGTDTQYF.

The sample holds a few counts of this clone. This sequence joins TRBV5-6 and TRBJ1-1; D is uncertain. V lost 4 bases, J lost 8 bases, and 12 bases lay in between. This CDR3 has 12 amino acids. Germline loops: CDR1 SGHDT, CDR2 YYEEEE. CDR3 bases: TGTGCCAGCAGCCCCATTAGCGGGGAAGCTTTCTTT. Translation: CASSPISGEAFF.

The genes are TRBV2 and TRBJ2-3, with 7 nucleotides matching TRBD2. Germline V lookup: CDR1 SNHLY, CDR2 FYNNEI. V lost 10 bases and J lost 1; bases outside the gene matches: 17. The CDR3 has 17 residues. CDR3 in amino acids: CAISGEGSSAGTDTQYF. DNA of the CDR3: TGTGCCATCTCGGGGGAGGGAAGTTCCGCGGGCACAGATACGCAGTATTTT. The complete variable domain, with remaining parts taken from reference TRBV2 and TRBJ2-3, reads EPEVTQTPSHQVTQMGQEVILRCVPISNHLYFYWYRQILGQKVEFLVSFYNNEISEKSEIFDDQFSVERPDGSNFTLKIRSTKLEDSAMYFCAISGEGSSAGTDTQYFGPGTRLTVL.

The chain combines TRBV24-1 with TRBJ2-2; 7 positions agree with TRBD2. The junction had 5 bases not matched to a gene; V was cut back by 5 bases and J by 0 bases. This CDR3 is built from 16 residues. Germline V gene sequence: CDR1 KGHDR, CDR2 SFDVKD. The CDR3, as DNA: TGTGCCACCAGTGTGACCGGGAGGACGAACACCGGGGAGCTGTTTTTT. Translation gives CATSVTGRTNTGELFF.

This chain uses TRBV27 with TRBJ1-1; perhaps TRBD1 as D (5 bases). The CDR3 has 16 residues. The germline V gene has CDR1 MNHEY and CDR2 SMNVEV (reference sequence). Trimming stripped 5 bases from V and 6 bases from J, with 22 bases between. The CDR3 DNA reads TGTGCCAGCAGTCCCACTGGAACGGCTCGGGGGGCTGAAGCTTTCTTT. It encodes CASSPTGTARGAEAFF.

Only one count was recorded for this clone. This rearrangement joins TRBV11-2 to TRBJ2-2, with 11 bases matching TRBD1. This CDR3 is built from 16 residues. Per the germline V gene, CDR1 is SGHAT and CDR2 is FQNNGV. Trimming removed 5 bases from V and 4 bases from J; junction bases left unmatched: 6. CDR3 nucleotides: TGTGCCAGCAGCCGCGGGGGGACAGGGGGCACCGGGGAGCTGTTTTTT. It encodes CASSRGGTGGTGELFF.

Only a few counts were recorded for this clone. The CDR3 is CASNGLAGNTGELFF. CDR3 DNA: TGTGCCAGCAACGGACTAGCGGGAAACACCGGGGAGCTGTTTTTT. The rearrangement joins TRBV2 to TRBJ2-2; TRBD2 matches at 12 bases. Trimming cost V 7 bases and J 2 bases; bases outside gene matches: 2. The germline gives CDR1 SNHLY, CDR2 FYNNEI. CDR3 length: 15 amino acids.

V gene TRBV28 combines with J gene TRBJ1-5; D perhaps matches TRBD1 (6 bases). The CDR3 has 14 residues. Germline-derived CDR1 and CDR2 are MDHEN and SYDVKM. V was clipped by 6 bases and J by 7 bases, with 16 bases between them. The CDR3 region has the DNA TGTGCCAGCAGAGATTCGGGGGGCGGGCAGCCCCAGCATTTT. Protein product: CASRDSGGGQPQHF.